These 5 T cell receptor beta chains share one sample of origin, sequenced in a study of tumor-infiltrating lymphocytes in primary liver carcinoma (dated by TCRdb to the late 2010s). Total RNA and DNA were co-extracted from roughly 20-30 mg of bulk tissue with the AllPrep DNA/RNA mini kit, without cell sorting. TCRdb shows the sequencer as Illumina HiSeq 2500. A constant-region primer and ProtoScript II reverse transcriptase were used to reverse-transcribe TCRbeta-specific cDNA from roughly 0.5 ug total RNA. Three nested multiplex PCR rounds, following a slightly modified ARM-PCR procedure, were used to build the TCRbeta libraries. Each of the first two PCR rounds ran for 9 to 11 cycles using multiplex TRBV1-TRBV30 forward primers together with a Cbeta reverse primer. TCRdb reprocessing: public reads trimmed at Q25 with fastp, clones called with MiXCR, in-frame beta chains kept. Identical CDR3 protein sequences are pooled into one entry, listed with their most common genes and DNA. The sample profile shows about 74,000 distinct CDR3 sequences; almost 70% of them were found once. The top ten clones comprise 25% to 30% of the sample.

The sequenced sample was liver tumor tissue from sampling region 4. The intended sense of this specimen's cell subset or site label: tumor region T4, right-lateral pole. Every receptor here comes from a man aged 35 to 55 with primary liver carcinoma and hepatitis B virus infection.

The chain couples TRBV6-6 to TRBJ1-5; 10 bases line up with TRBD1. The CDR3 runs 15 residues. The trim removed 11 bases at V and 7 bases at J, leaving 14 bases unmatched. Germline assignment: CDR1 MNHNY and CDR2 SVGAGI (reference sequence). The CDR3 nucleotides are TGTGCCGGCATCGCGCAGACAGGGGGCGGGCAGCCCCAGCATTTT. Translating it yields CAGIAQTGGGQPQHF.

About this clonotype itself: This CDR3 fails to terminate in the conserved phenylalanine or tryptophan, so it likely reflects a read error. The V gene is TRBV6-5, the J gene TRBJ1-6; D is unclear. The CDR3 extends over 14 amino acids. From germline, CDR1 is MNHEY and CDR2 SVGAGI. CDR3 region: CARSYSREYSPLHY. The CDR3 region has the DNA TGTGCCAGGAGTTACTCCCGGGAGTACTCACCCCTCCACTAT.

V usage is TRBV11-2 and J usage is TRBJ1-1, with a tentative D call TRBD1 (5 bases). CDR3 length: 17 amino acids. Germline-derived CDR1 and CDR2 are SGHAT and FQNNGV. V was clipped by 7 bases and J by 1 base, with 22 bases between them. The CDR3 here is CASNSTWGGAPNTEAFF. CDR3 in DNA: TGTGCCAGCAACTCAACGTGGGGGGGAGCCCCGAACACTGAAGCTTTCTTT.

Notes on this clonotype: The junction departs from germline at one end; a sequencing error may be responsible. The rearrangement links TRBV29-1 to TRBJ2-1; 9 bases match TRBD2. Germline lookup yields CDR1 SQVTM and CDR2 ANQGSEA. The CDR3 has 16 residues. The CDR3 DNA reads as TGCAGCATTGAACCACTGACTAGCGGAACCTACAATGAGCAGTTCTTC. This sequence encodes CSIEPLTSGTYNEQFF.

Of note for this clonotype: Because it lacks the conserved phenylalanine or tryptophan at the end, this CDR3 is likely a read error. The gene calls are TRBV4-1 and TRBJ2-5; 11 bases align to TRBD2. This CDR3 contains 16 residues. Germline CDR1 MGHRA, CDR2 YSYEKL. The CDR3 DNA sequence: TGTGCCAGGAGCCAAGGGGTAGCGGGAGGGTTACAGACCCAGTACTTA. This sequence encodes CARSQGVAGGLQTQYL.